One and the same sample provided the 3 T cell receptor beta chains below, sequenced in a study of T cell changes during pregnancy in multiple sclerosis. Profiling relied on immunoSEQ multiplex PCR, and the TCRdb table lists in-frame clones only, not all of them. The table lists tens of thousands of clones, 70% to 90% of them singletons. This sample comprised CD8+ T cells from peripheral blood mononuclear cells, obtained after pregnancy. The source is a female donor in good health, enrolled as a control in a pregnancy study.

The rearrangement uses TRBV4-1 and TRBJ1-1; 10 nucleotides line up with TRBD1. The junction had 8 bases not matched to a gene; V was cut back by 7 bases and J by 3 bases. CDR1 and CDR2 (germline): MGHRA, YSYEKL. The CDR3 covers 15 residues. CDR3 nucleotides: TGCGCCAGCACGACAGGGGGCTGGGGTTACACTGAAGCTTTCTTT. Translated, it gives CASTTGGWGYTEAFF.

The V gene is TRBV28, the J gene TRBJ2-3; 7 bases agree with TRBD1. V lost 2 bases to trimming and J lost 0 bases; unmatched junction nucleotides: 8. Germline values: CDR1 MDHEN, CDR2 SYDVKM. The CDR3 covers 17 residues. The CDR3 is CASSLPSTGVSTDTQYF. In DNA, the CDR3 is TGTGCCAGCAGTTTACCTAGTACAGGGGTCAGCACAGATACGCAGTATTTT.

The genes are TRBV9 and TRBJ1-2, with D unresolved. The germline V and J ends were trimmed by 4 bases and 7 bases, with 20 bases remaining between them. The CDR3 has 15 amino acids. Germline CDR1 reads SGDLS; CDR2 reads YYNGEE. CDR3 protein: CASSPLEDRRSGYTF. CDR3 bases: TGTGCCAGCAGCCCCTTAGAAGATAGGAGAAGTGGCTACACCTTC.